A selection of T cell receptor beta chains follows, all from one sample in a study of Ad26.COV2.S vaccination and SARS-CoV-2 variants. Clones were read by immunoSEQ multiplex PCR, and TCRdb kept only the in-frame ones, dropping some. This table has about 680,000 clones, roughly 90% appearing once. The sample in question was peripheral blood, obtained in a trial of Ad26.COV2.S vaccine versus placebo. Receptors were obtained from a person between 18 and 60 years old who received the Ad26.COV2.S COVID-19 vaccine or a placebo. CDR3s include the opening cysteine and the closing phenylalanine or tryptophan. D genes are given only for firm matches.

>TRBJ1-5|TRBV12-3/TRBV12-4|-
CASSLHGGEAQHF
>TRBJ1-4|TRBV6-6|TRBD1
CASRPTGGKEKLFF
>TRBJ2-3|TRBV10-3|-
CAISDPSRVSDTQYF
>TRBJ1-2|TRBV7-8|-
CASSPARVGGYGYTF
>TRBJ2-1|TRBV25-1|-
CASSESWGSYNEQFF
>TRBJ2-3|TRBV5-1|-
CASSLVPGTDTQYF
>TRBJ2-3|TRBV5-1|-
CASSTQDGRLQYF
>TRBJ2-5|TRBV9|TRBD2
CASSVATGGGIQETQYF
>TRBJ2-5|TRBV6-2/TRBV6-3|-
CASSYLTRDETQYF
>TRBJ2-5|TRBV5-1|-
CASSLFSYEETQYF
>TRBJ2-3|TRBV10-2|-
CASTRALSTDTQYF
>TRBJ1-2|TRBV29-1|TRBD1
CSVGGGNYGYTF
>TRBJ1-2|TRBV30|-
CAWSRQDYGYTF
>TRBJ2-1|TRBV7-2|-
CASSGQSSYNEQFF
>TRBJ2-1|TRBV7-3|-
CASSMDLPSSYNEQFF
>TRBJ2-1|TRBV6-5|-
CASSWGLEQFF
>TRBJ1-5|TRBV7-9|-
CASSNGGPQHF
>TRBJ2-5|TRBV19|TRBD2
CASSIDHMGGWQETQYF
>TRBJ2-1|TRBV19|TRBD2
CASSIRQGGGAERFF
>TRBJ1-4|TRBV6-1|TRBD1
CASSDNRGVKLFF
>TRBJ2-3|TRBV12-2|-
CASRLLLRGADTQYF
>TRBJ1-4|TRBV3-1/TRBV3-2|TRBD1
CASSQSPGTGGSRANEKLFF
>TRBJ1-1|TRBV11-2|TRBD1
CASSSGQDWSEAFF
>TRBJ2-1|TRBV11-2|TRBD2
CASSLTSGPYNEQFF
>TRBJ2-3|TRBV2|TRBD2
CASNKGASGIFGTQYF
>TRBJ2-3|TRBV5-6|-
CASSLGLDTQYF
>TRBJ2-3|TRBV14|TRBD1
CASSQDVQGGRTDTQYF
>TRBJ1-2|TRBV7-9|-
CASSFETGNYGYTF
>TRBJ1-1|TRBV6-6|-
CASSSGKSTEAFF
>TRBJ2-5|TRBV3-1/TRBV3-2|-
CASSQVGEETQYF
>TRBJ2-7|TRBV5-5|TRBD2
CASSGSGRRAYEQYF
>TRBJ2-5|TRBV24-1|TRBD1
CATKRGDRGQETQYF
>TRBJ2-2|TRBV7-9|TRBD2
CASSLQLADTGELFF
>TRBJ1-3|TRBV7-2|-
CASSPGSSGNTIYF
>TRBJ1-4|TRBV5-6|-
CASRRVREKLFF
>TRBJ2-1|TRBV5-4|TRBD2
CASSLDAGGYNEQFF
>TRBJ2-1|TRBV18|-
CASSPLARDSEQFF
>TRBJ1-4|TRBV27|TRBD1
CASSRAGTGSEKLFF
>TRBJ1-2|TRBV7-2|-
CASSLGAVSNYGYTF
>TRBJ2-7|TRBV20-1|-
CSASAATYEQYF
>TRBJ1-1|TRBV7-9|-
CASSLDGNEAFF
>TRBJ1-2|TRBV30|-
CAWSGGDYGYTF
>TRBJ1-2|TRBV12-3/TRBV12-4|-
CASSLEGKGYTF
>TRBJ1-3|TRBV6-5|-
CASSYGGDGGNTIYF
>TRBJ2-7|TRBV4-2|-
CASSQGPRSEGYEQYF
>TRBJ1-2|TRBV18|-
CASSRGGEDGYTF
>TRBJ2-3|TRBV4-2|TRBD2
CASSQVGASGSGTQYF
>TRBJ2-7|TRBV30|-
CAWGLADYEQYF
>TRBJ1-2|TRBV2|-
CASSDSLAVRGTF
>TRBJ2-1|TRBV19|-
CASSIDPRVVRYEQFF
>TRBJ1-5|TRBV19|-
CASSPGTVSNQPQHF
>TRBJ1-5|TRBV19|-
CASSVQFSQPQHF
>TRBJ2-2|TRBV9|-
CASSGTLYTGELFF
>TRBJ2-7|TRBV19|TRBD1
CASSYRDRGTYEQYF
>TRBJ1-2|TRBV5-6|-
CASSLNGATYLNYGYTF